The clone carrying this TCR beta chain was observed a handful of times. Its antigen is currently unknown. Trimming took off 0 bases at V and 5 bases at J, with 11 bases between the two ends. Germline loops: CDR1 SGDLS, CDR2 YYNGEE. The CDR3 runs to 15 residues. These data are taken from a study of cytomegalovirus exposure and HLA in healthy donors. Primers included in the PCR were 60 Vbeta and 13 Jbeta primers. Only in-frame clones appear in the TCRdb table, and some are missing; sequencing was by immunoSEQ multiplex PCR. Found here are about 130,000 clones, roughly three fifths of them singletons; the top ten hold 2% to 3%. Study-level results: Both high specificity and high sensitivity reportedly marked the classifier's diagnosis of cytomegalovirus status. Most TCR beta V segments were productive about 87% or about 30% of the time in an earlier analysis. TRBV6-2, TRBV6-3 and other indistinguishable V segments were excluded. TCR beta V- and J-gene trimming, according to a later analysis, was linked to a missense DCLRE1C variant.

The V call is TRBV9, the J call TRBJ1-4; D possibly corresponds to TRBD1 (5 bases). Sequencing input: PBMCs. The source of this sequence is a woman aged 40-49 years in good health and CMV-seronegative. CDR3 nucleotide sequence: TGTGCCAGCAGCGTAGGGGCAGGGTCAAATGAAAAACTGTTTTTT. Amino acids: CASSVGAGSNEKLFF.